This T cell receptor beta chain was captured in a study of T cells after yellow fever vaccination. Findings and limits, study-wide: A small share of clonotypes appeared in both CD4 and CD8 compartments.

V was pared by 0 bases and J by 0 bases, with 9 bases between. The CDR3 contains 15 residues. Per germline, CDR1 SQVTM and CDR2 ANQGSEA. Each CDR3 protein is one row after TCRdb ran MiXCR on the 5' RACE reads. The table includes approximately 160,000 distinct CDR3 sequences, approximately 10% detected once. This clonotype was seen a handful of times. Its antigen is unknown. This sequence originates from a man younger than 35 who received the YFV17D yellow fever vaccine. The chain joins TRBV29-1 to TRBJ1-3; TRBD1 is a possible D gene (6 bases). Source: CD8+ T cells sorted from PBMCs, taken 45 days after the yellow fever booster vaccination. DNA for the CDR3: TGCAGCGTTGAAGATGACAGGTCCTCTGGAAACACCATATATTTT. This codes for CSVEDDRSSGNTIYF.